This paragraph covers one T cell receptor (beta chain) sequence. Clinical history as reported by participants underpinned cohort assignment. The study counted Cohort 3 donors as recovered given two negative PCRs, clearance, or symptom resolution. The record originates from a study of blood T cell repertoires in COVID-19. The CDR3 is made up of 13 amino acids. Per germline, CDR1 LNHDA and CDR2 SQIVND (reference sequence). V was clipped by 5 bases and J by 9 bases; unmatched bases: 7. Per the study methods: Researchers report that nucleated cell counts were estimated from reference gene primer amplification. This table comes from immunoSEQ multiplex PCR, and its TCRdb copy is limited to in-frame clones, with some not included. V, J and clone size derive from that table, while D and trimming were established from the DNA sequence. Of a few hundred thousand clones in the sample, about 80% are singletons; the top ten hold 3.4%.

This chain links TRBV19 with TRBJ2-1, with 7 bases identical to TRBD1. The sample taken for sequencing was PBMCs or T cells enriched from blood (not recorded which). This sequence was found in a man over 45 who had recovered from COVID-19. The CDR3: CASSVKQGTEQFF. The CDR3 bases are TGTGCCAGTAGTGTTAAACAGGGGACTGAGCAGTTCTTC.